These T cell receptor beta chains were read from a single sample in a study of tumor and adjacent non-tumor tissue in lung cancer. Using its own MiXCR run on the multiplex PCR reads, TCRdb lists one record per CDR3 protein. The table has 77,000 or so distinct CDR3 sequences, roughly 73% seen once. The specimen sequenced was lung tumor tissue. The receptors here all came from a woman aged 50 to 65 with non-small cell lung cancer. Both conserved end residues are trimmed from each CDR3.

CDR3aa,v_gene
ASSPSIRETQY,TRBV11-2
ASSLVRGTGGELAGGHTQETQY,TRBV12-3/TRBV12-4
ASSLLAGDTDTQC,TRBV28
AIRPGTSGITGELF,TRBV10-3
SQRTYNVQF,TRBV29-1
TSSQESSGSCYEQY,TRBV4-2
ASSLETRAVTGELF,TRBV28
ASTPSFCNTIY,TRBV12-3/TRBV12-4
TSSLGLEAYYEQY,TRBV6-1
ASRRQPWNTEAL,TRBV6-5
AISHDGLAGSDTQY,TRBV4-2
ASSEGSNQPQH,TRBV6-4
ASSNSGMNEQY,TRBV28
SVRLSATDTQY,TRBV29-1
ASSARTGAGLSGAYVLT,TRBV12-3/TRBV12-4
SAPGSGAGNYGYT,TRBV20-1
ASSHRTSGSSSTQY,TRBV6-5
ATTGDQETQY,TRBV10-3
SVERQGVYGYT,TRBV29-1
VSIFGQGNGEQY,TRBV5-4
ASRVGDRDREQY,TRBV6-5
SVRGVRVGYGYT,TRBV29-1
SIEPHGAGDTREQY,TRBV29-1